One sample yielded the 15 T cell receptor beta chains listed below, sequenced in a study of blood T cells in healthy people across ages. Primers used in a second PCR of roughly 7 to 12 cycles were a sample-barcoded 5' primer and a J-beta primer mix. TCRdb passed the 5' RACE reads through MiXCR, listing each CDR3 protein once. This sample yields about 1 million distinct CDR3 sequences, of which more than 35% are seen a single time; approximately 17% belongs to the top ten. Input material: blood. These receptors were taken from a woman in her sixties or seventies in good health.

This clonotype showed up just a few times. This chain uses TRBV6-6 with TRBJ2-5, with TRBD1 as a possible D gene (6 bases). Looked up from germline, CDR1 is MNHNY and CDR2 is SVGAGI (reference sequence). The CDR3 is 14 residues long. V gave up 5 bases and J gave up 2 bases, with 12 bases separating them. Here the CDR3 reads CASSRTALQETQYF. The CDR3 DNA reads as TGTGCCAGCAGTCGGACAGCCCTGCAAGAGACCCAGTACTTC.

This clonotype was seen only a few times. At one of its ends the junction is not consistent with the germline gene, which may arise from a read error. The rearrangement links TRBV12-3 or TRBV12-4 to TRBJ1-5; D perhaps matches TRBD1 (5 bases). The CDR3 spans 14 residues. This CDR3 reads CASRLGVTNQPQHF. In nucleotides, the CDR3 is TGTGCCAGCAGGTTAGGGGTAACCAATCAGCCCCAGCATTTT.

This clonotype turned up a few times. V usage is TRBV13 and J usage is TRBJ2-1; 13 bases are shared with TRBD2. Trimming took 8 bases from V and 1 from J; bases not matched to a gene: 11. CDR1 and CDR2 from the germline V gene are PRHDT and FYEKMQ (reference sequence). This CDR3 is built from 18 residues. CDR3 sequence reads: CASGGLAGDLRSYNEQFF. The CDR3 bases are TGTGCCAGCGGTGGACTAGCGGGAGATTTAAGGTCCTACAATGAGCAGTTCTTC.

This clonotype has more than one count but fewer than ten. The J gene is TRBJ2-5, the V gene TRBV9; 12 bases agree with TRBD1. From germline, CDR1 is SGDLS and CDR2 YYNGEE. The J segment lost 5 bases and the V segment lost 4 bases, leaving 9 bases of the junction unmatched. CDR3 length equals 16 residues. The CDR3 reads CASSTTGTGGLETQYF. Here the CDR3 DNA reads TGTGCCAGCAGCACCACTGGGACAGGGGGCCTTGAGACCCAGTACTTC.

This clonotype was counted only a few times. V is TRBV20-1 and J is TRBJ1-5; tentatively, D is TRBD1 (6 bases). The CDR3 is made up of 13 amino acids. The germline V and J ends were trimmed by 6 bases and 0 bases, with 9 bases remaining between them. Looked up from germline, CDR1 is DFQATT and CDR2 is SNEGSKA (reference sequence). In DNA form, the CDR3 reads TGCAGTGCCCCGGGACATAGCAATCAGCCCCAGCATTTT. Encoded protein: CSAPGHSNQPQHF.

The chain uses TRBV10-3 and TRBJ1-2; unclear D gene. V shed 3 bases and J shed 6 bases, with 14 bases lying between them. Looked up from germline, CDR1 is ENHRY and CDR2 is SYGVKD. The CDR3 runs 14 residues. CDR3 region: CAISDVTTQDGYTF. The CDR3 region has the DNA TGTGCCATCAGTGACGTTACTACCCAGGATGGCTACACCTTC.

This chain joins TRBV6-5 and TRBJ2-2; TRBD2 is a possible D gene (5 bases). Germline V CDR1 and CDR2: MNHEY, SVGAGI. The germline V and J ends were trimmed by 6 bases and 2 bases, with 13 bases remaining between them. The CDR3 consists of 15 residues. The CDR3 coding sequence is TGTGCCAGCAGACCCCCCGGGATTAACACCGGGGAGCTGTTTTTT. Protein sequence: CASRPPGINTGELFF.

In DNA, the CDR3 is TGTGCCAGCAGTTTTCAGGGCGGAACTAATGAAAAACTGTTTTTT. It codes for CASSFQGGTNEKLFF. The chain carries TRBV28 and TRBJ1-4, with D perhaps TRBD1 (5 bases). Trimming cost V 3 bases and J 1 base, with 9 bases left between them. Germline CDR1 reads MDHEN; CDR2 reads SYDVKM. CDR3 length: 15 amino acids.

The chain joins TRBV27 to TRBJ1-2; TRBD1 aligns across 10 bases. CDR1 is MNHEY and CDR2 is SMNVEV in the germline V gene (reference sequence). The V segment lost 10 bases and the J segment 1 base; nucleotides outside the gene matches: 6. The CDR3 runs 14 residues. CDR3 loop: CAKNGTGDNYGYTF. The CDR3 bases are TGTGCCAAAAATGGGACAGGGGATAACTATGGCTACACCTTC.

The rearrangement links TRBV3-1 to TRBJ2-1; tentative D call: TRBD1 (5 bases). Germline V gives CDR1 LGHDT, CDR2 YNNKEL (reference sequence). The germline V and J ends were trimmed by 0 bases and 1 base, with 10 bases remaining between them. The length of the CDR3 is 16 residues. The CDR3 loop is CASSQETRGSYNEQFF. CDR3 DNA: TGTGCCAGCAGCCAAGAAACAAGGGGTTCCTACAATGAGCAGTTCTTC.

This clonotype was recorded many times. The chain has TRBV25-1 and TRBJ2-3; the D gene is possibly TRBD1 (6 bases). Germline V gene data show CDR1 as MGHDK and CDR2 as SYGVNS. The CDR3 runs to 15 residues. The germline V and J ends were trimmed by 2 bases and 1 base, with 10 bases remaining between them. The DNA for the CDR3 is TGTGCCAGCAGTGAAACCCGGACAGGCACAGATACGCAGTATTTT. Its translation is CASSETRTGTDTQYF.

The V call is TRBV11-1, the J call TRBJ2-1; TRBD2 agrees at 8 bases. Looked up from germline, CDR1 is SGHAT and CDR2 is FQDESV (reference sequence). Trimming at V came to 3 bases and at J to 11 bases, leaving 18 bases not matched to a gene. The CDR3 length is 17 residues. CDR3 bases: TGTGCCAGCAGCTTCCTTAGCGGGACGGTAGGGGGGAATAAGCAGTTCTTC. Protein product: CASSFLSGTVGGNKQFF. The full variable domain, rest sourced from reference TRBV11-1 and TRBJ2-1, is EAEVAQSPRYKITEKSQAVAFWCDPISGHATLYWYRQILGQGPELLVQFQDESVVDDSQLPKDRFSAERLKGVDSTLKIQPAELGDSAMYLCASSFLSGTVGGNKQFFGPGTRLTVL.

CDR3 protein: CSAIHLSRNEQFF. The CDR3 bases are TGCAGTGCTATACACCTAAGCCGAAATGAGCAGTTCTTC. The chain recombines TRBV20-1 with TRBJ2-1; no clear D gene. Looked up from germline, CDR1 is DFQATT and CDR2 is SNEGSKA (reference sequence). This CDR3 has 13 residues. The V end was cut by 4 bases, the J end by 7 bases, with 14 bases between.

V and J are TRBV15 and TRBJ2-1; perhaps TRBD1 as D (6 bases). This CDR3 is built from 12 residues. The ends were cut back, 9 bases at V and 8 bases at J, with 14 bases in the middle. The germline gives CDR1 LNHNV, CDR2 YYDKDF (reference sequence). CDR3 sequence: CATTRGYDEQFF. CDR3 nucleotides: TGTGCCACGACCAGGGGATACGATGAGCAGTTCTTC. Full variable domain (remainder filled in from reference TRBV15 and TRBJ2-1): DAMVIQNPRYQVTQFGKPVTLSCSQTLNHNVMYWYQQKSSQAPKLLFHYYDKDFNNEADTPDNFQSRRPNTSFCFLDIRSPGLGDTAMYLCATTRGYDEQFFGPGTRLTVL.

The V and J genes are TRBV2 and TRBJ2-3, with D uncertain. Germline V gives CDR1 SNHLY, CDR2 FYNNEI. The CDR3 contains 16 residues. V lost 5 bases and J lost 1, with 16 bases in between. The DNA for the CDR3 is TGTGCCAGCAGTCCCGCCCTCCGAACTGGCACAGATACGCAGTATTTT. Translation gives CASSPALRTGTDTQYF.